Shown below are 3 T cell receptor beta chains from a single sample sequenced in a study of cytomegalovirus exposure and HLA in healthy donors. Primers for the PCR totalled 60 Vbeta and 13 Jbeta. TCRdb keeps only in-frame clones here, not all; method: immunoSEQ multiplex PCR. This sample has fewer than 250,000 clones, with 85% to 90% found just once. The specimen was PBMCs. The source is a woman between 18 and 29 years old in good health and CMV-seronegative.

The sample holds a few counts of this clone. CDR3 coding DNA: TGTGCCAGCAGCTTACCCTTGACAGGGGGCAACGAGCAGTACTTC. Translating gives CASSLPLTGGNEQYF. The chain is built from TRBV11-3 and TRBJ2-7; TRBD1 matches 10 bases. Per the germline V gene, CDR1 is SGHNT and CDR2 is YENEEA. The CDR3 extends over 15 amino acids. Unmatched junction bases numbered 6, after V lost 2 bases and J lost 5 bases.

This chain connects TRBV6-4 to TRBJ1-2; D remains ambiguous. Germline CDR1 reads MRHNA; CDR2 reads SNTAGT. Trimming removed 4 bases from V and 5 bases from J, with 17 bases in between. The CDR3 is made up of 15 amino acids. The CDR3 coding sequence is TGTGCCAGCAGTGCCTACCCCCCGGGAGGATATGGCTACACCTTC. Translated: CASSAYPPGGYGYTF.

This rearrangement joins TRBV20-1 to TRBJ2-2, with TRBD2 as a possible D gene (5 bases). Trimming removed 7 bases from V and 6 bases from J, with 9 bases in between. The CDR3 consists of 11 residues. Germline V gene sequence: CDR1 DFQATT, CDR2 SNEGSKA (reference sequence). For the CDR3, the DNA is TGCAGTGGCCGGGATTCCGGGGAGCTGTTTTTT. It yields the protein CSGRDSGELFF.